The text below deals with one T cell receptor (beta chain). No antigen is known for it. Clones were sequenced by immunoSEQ multiplex PCR, and TCRdb holds only the in-frame ones, with some missing. There are about 92,000 clones in the sample; about 90% occur only once, and around 8.1% lies in the top ten. The CDR3 runs 16 residues. Trimming cost V 0 bases and J 3 bases, with 15 bases left between them. CDR1 is KGHSH, CDR2 LQKENI, per germline. This sample was included in a study of T cell responses to AZD1222 COVID-19 vaccine. Across the study: Combined were second doses at about 4 or about 12 weeks.

Whole-study findings and limits: Seropositive AZD1222 recipients at baseline numbered only 6 or 7. The donor cohort was predominantly white British with a female majority, and clonal diversity may have been underestimated.

V gene TRBV18 combines with J gene TRBJ2-7; D possibly corresponds to TRBD1 (6 bases). The sequence came from an adult in good health. The sequenced sample was peripheral blood, obtained on day 0 of AZD1222 vaccination. The CDR3, as DNA: TGTGCCAGCTCACCACCACAATCAGGGGATCACTACGAGCAGTACTTC. Protein product: CASSPPQSGDHYEQYF.